This T cell receptor (beta chain) was captured by sequencing in a study of blood T cell repertoires in COVID-19. Study-level information: T cells, B-cell-depleted T cells, or PBMCs supplied cDNA or gDNA.

Germline values: CDR1 PRHDT, CDR2 FYEKMQ (reference sequence). The CDR3 contains 19 residues. The J segment lost 0 bases and the V segment lost 3 bases, leaving 9 bases of the junction unmatched. In the source study's methods: The authors estimated nucleated cell counts from reference gene primer amplification. Sequenced by immunoSEQ multiplex PCR; TCRdb stores in-frame clones only, minus some. D and trimming were read from the DNA, whereas the V and J calls and clone size are those reported in that table. Of 200,000 to 300,000 clones listed, over 80% are singletons. The V gene is TRBV13, the J gene TRBJ2-1; TRBD2 aligns across 12 bases. The specimen sequenced was peripheral blood. This sequence originates from a man between 25 and 39 years old who had recovered from COVID-19. The CDR3 region has the DNA TGTGCCAGCAGCTTGACTAGCGGGGGAGAACTTCACTCCTACAATGAGCAGTTCTTC. Translation: CASSLTSGGELHSYNEQFF.